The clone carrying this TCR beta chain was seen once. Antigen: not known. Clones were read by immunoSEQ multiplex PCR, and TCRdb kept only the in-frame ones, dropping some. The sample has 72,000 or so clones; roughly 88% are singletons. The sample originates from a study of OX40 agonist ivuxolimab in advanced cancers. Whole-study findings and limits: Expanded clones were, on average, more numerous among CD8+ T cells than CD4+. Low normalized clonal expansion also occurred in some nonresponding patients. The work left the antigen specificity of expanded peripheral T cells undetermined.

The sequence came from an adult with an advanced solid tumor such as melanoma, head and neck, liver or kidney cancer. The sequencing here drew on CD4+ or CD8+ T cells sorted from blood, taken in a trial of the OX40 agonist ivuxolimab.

The CDR3 DNA is TGCGCCAGCAGCTTGGCCCCGACAGGGGCCTACGAGCAGTACTTC. Translating gives CASSLAPTGAYEQYF. The genes are TRBV5-1 and TRBJ2-7, with 8 bases lining up with TRBD1. CDR1 and CDR2 from the germline V gene are SGHRS and YFSETQ. J gave up 2 bases and V 0 bases, and 4 bases lay outside the gene matches. CDR3 length equals 15 residues.